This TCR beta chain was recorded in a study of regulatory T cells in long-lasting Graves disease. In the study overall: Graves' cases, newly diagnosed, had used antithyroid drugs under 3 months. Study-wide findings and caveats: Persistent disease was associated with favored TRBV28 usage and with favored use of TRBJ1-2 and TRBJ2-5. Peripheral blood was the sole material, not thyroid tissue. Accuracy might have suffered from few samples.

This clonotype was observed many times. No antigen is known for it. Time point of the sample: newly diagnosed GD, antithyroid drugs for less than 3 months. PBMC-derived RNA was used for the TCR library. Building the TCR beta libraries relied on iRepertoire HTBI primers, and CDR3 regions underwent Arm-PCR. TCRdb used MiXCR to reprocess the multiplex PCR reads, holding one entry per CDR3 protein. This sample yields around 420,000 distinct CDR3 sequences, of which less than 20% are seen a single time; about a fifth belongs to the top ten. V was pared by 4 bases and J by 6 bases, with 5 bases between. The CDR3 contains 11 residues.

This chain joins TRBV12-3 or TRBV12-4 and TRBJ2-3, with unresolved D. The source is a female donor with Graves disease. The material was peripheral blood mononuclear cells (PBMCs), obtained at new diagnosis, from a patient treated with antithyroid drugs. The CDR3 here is CASSSLDTQYF. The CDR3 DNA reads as TGTGCCAGCAGTTCCCTGGATACGCAGTATTTT.